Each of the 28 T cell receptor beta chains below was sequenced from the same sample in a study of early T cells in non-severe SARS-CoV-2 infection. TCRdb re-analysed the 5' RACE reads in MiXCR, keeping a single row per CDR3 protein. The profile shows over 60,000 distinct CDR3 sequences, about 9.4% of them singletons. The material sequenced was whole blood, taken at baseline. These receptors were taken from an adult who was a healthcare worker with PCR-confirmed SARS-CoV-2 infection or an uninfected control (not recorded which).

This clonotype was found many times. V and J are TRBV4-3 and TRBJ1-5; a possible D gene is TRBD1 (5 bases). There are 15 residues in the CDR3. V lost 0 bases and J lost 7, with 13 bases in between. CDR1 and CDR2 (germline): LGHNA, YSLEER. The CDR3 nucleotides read TGCGCCAGCAGCCAAGATCTGGGGGAGGAACAGCCCCAGCATTTT. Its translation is CASSQDLGEEQPQHF.

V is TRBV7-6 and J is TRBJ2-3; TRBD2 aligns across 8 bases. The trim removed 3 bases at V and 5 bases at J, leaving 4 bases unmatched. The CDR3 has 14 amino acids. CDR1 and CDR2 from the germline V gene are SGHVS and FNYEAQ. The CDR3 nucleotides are TGTGCCAGCAGCTTTACGAGCGGGGGAGATACGCAGTATTTT. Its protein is CASSFTSGGDTQYF.

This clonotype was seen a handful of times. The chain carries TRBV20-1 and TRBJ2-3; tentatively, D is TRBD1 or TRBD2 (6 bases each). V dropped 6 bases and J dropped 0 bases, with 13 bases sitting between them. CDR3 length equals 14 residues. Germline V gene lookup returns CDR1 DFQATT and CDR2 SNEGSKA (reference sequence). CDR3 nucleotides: TGCAGTGCGGGGGCTAGCGCGAGCACAGATACGCAGTATTTT. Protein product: CSAGASASTDTQYF.

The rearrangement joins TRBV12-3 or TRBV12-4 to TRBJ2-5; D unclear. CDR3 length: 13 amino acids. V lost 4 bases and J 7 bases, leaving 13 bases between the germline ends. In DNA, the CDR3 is TGTGCCAGCAGTTCCCAGGTTATGCGGACCCAGTACTTC. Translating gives CASSSQVMRTQYF.

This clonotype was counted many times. The chain's CDR3 is CASSLGGPTEAFF. CDR3 nucleotides: TGTGCCAGCAGTTTAGGGGGGCCCACTGAAGCTTTCTTT. The gene calls are TRBV27 and TRBJ1-1; tentatively, D is TRBD1 (6 bases). The CDR3 totals 13 residues. The germline V and J ends were trimmed by 2 bases and 4 bases, with 8 bases remaining between them. CDR1 is MNHEY and CDR2 is SMNVEV in the germline V gene (reference sequence).

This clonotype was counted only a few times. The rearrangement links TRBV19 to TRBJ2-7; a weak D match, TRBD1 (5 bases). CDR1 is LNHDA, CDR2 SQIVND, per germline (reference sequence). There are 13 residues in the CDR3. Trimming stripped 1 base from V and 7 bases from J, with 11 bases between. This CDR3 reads CASSIGAKGEQYF. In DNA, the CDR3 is TGTGCCAGTAGTATAGGTGCCAAGGGGGAGCAGTACTTC.

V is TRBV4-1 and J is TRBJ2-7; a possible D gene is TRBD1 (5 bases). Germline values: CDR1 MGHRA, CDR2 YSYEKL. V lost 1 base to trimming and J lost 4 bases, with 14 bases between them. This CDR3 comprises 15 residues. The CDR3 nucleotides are TGCGCCAGCAGCCAAGCATTAGGACAATCTTACGAGCAGTACTTC. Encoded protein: CASSQALGQSYEQYF.

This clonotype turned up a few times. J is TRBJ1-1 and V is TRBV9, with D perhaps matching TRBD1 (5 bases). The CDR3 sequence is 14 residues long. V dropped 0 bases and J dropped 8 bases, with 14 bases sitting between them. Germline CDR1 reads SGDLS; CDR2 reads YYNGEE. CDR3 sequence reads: CASSVGRVGPEAFF. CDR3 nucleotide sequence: TGTGCCAGCAGCGTAGGCAGGGTGGGCCCCGAAGCTTTCTTT.

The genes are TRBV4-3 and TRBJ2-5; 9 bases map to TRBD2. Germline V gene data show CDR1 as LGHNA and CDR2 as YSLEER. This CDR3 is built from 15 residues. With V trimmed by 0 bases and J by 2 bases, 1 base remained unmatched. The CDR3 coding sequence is TGCGCCAGCAGCCAAGATCTAGCGGGACAAGAGACCCAGTACTTC. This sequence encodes CASSQDLAGQETQYF.

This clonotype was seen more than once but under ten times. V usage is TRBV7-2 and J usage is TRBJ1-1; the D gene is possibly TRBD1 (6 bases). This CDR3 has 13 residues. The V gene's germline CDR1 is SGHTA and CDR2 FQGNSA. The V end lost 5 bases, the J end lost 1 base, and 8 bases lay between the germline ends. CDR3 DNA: TGTGCCAGCAGCCGGGGGCCGAACACTGAAGCTTTCTTT. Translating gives CASSRGPNTEAFF.

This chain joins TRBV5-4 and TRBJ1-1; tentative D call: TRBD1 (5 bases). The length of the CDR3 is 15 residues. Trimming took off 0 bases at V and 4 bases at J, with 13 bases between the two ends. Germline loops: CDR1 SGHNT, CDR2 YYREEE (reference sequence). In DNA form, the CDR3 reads TGTGCCAGCAGCTTGGATCGCGGGGCGGGCACTGAAGCTTTCTTT. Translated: CASSLDRGAGTEAFF.

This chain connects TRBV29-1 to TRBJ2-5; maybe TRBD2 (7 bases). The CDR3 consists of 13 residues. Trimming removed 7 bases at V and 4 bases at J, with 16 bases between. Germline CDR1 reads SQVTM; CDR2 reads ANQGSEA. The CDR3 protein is CSASGGRGETQYF. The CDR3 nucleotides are TGCAGCGCCTCGGGGGGCCGGGGAGAGACCCAGTACTTC.

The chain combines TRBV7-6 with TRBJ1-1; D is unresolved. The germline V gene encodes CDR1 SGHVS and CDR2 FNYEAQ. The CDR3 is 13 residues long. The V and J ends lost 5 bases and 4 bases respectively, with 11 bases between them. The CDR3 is CASSISQATEAFF. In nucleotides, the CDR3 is TGTGCCAGCAGCATTAGCCAGGCCACTGAAGCTTTCTTT.

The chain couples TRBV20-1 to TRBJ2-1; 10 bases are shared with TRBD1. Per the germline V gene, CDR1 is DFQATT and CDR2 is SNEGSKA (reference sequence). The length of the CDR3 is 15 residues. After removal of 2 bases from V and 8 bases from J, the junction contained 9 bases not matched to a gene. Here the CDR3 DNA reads TGCAGTGCTAGATTCGCCGGGACAGGGGCGGATGAGCAGTTCTTC. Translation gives CSARFAGTGADEQFF.

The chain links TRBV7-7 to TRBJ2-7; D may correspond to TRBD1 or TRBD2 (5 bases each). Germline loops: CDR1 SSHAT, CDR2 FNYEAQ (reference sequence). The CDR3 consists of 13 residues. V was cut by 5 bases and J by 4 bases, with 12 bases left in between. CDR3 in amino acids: CASSTGDGYEQYF. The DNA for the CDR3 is TGTGCCAGCAGCACCGGGGACGGGTACGAGCAGTACTTC.

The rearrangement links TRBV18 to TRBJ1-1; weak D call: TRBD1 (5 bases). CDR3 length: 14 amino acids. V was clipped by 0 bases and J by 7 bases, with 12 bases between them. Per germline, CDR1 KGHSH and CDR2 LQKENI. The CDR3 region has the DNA TGTGCCAGCTCACCACCATCTGGGGCCGGTGAAGCTTTCTTT. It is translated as CASSPPSGAGEAFF.

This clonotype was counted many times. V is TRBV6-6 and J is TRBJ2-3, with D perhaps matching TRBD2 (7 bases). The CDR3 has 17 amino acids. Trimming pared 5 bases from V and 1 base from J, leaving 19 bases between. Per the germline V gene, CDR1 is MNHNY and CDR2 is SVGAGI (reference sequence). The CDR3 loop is CASSRPRQAGGTDTQYF. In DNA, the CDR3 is TGTGCCAGCAGTAGACCCAGACAGGCGGGGGGCACAGATACGCAGTATTTT.

The CDR3 loop reads CASSLDSGAYEQYF. The CDR3 nucleotides are TGTGCCAGCAGCTTAGACTCCGGGGCCTACGAGCAGTACTTC. This rearrangement joins TRBV7-9 to TRBJ2-7; possible D gene TRBD2, 5 bases. Trimming took 1 base from V and 2 from J, leaving 9 bases between them. This CDR3 is 14 amino acids long. Germline V gene lookup returns CDR1 SEHNR and CDR2 FQNEAQ (reference sequence).

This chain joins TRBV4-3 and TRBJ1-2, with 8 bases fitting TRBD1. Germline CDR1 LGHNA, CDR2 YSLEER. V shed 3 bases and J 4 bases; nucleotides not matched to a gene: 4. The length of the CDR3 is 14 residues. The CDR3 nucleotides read TGCGCCAGCAGCCAGGGCCAGGGGGCCTATGGCTACACCTTC. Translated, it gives CASSQGQGAYGYTF.

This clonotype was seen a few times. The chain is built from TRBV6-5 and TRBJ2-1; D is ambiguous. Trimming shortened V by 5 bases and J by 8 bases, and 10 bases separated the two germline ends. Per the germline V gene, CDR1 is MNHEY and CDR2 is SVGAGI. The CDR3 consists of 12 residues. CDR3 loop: CASSNGVHEQFF. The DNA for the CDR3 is TGTGCCAGCAGTAACGGAGTCCATGAGCAGTTCTTC.

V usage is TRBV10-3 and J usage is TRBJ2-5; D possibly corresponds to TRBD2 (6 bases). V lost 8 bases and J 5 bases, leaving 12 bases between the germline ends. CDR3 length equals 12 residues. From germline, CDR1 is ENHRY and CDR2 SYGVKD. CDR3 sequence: CAIGLGGETQYF. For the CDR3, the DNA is TGTGCCATCGGATTAGGAGGGGAGACCCAGTACTTC.

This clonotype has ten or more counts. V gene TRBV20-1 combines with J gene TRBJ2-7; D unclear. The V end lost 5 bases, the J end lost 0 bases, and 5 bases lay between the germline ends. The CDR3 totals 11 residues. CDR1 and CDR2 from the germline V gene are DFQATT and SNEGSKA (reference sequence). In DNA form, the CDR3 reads TGCAGTGCTCTGTTCTCCTACGAGCAGTACTTC. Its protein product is CSALFSYEQYF.

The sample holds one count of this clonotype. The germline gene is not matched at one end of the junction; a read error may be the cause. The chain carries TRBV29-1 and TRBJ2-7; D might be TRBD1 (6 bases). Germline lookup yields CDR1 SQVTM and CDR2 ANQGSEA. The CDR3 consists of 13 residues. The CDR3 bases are TGCAGCGTGGAAGGACAGTTTTCCTACGAGCAGTACTTC. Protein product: CSVEGQFSYEQYF.

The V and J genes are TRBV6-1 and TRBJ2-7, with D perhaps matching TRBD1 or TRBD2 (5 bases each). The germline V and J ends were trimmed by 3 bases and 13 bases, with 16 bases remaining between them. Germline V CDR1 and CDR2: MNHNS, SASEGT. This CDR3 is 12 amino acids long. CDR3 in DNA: TGTGCCAGCAGTGACTGGGACGGGACGGGCTACTTC. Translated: CASSDWDGTGYF.

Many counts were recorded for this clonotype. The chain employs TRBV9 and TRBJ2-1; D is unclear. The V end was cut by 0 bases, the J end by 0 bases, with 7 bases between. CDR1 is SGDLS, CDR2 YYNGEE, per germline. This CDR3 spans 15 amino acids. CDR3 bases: TGTGCCAGCAGCGTAGGCTCGAGCTCCTACAATGAGCAGTTCTTC. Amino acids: CASSVGSSSYNEQFF.

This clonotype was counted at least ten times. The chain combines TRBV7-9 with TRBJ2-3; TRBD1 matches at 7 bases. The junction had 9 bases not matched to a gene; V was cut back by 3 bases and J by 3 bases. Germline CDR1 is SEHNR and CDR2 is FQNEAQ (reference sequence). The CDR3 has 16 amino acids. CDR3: CASSLFRQGVTDTQYF. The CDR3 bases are TGTGCCAGCAGCTTGTTTAGACAGGGTGTGACAGATACGCAGTATTTT.

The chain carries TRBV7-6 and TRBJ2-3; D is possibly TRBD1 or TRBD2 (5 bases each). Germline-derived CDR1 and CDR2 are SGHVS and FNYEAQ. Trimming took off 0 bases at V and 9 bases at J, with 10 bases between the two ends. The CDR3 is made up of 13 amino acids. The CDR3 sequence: CASSLASEGTQYF. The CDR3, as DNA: TGTGCCAGCAGCTTAGCTTCTGAGGGGACGCAGTATTTT.

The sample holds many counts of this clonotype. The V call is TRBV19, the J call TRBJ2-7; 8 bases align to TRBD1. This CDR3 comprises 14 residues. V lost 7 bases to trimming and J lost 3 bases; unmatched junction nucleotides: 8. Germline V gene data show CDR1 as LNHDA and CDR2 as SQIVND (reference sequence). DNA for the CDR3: TGTGCCAGTAATCCGGGACAGGCACACTACGAGCAGTACTTC. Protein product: CASNPGQAHYEQYF. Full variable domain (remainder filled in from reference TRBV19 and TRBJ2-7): DGGITQSPKYLFRKEGQNVTLSCEQNLNHDAMYWYRQDPGQGLRLIYYSQIVNDFQKGDIAEGYSVSREKKESFPLTVTSAQKNPTAFYLCASNPGQAHYEQYFGPGTRLTVT.